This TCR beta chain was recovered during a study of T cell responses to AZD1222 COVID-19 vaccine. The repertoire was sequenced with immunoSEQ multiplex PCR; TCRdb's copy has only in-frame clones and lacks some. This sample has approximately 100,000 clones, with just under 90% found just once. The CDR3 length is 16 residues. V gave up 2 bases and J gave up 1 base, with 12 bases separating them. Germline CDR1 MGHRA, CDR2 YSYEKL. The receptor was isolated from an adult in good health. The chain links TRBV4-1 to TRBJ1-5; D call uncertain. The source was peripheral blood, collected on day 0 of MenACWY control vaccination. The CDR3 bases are TGCGCCAGCAGCCAATCATTCAGAGGGAGCAATCAGCCCCAGCATTTT. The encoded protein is CASSQSFRGSNQPQHF.